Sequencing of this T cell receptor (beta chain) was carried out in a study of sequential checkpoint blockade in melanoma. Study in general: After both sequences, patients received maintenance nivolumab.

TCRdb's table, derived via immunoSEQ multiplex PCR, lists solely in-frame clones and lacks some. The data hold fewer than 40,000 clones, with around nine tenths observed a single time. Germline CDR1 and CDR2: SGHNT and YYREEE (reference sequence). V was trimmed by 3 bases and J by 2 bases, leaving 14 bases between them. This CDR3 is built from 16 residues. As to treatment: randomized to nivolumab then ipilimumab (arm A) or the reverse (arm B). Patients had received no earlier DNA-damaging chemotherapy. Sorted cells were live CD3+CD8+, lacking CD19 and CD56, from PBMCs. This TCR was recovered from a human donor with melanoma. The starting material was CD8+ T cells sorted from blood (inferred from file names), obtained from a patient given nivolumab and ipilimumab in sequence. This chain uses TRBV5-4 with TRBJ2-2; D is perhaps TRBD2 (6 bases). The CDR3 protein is CASSSWRDANTGELFF. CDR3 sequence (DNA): TGTGCCAGCAGCTCGTGGCGGGACGCCAACACCGGGGAGCTGTTTTTT.